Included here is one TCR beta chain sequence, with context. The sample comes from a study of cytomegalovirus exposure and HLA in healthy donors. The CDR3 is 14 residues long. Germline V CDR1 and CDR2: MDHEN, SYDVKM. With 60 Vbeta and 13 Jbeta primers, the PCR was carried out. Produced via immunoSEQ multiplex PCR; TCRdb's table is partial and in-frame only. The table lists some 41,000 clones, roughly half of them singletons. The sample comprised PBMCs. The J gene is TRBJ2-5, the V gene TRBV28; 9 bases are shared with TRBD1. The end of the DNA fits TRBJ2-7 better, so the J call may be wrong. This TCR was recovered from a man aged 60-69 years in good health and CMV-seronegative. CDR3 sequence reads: CATPRTGDFYEQYF. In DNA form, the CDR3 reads TGTGCCACGCCCCGGACAGGGGATTTCTACGAGCAGTACTTC.